Shown below are 28 T cell receptor beta chains from a single sample sequenced in a study of T cell responses to AZD1222 COVID-19 vaccine. Clones were sequenced by immunoSEQ multiplex PCR, and TCRdb holds only the in-frame ones, with some missing. The data contain around 150,000 clones, roughly 90% of them seen just once; the ten biggest clones take up 2.5% to 3.5%. Sequenced material: peripheral blood, taken 28 days after the second AZD1222 dose. All receptors derive from an adult who received the AZD1222 COVID-19 vaccine.

The CDR3 here is CASNQGLGTTNTEAFF. CDR3 DNA: TGTGCCAGCAACCAGGGATTAGGGACTACGAACACTGAAGCTTTCTTT. This chain links TRBV9 with TRBJ1-1; D possibly corresponds to TRBD1 (5 bases). This CDR3 comprises 16 residues. CDR1 is SGDLS, CDR2 YYNGEE, per germline. The V and J ends lost 6 bases and 1 base respectively, with 19 bases between them.

V usage is TRBV5-1 and J usage is TRBJ2-7, with 7 bases identical to TRBD1. Germline lookup yields CDR1 SGHRS and CDR2 YFSETQ. CDR3 size: 13 residues. Trimming removed 0 bases from V and 8 bases from J; junction bases left unmatched: 5. The CDR3 DNA is TGCGCCAGCAGCTTGGGGCCACAGGGGAAGCAGTACTTC. This codes for CASSLGPQGKQYF.

The rearrangement joins TRBV2 to TRBJ2-7; no clear D. Germline V CDR1 and CDR2: SNHLY, FYNNEI. V shed 6 bases and J shed 4 bases, with 7 bases lying between them. This CDR3 spans 11 amino acids. In nucleotides, the CDR3 is TGTGCCAGCAGCCCCCCGTACGAGCAGTACTTC. This sequence encodes CASSPPYEQYF.

The chain carries TRBV11-2 and TRBJ2-7, with 9 positions matching TRBD1. Germline trimming cut 5 bases from V and 4 bases from J; bases unmatched to any gene: 9. In germline, CDR1 is SGHAT, CDR2 FQNNGV. This CDR3 comprises 15 residues. As DNA, the CDR3 is TGTGCCAGCAGCCCCGGGACAGGGCTAAGTTACGAGCAGTACTTC. The encoded protein is CASSPGTGLSYEQYF.

This clone has more than one count but fewer than ten. The chain recombines TRBV24-1 with TRBJ1-5; 10 positions match TRBD1. Germline lookup yields CDR1 KGHDR and CDR2 SFDVKD. There are 15 residues in the CDR3. Losses at the gene ends were 6 bases for V and 2 bases for J; bases not matched to a gene: 3. DNA of the CDR3: TGTGCCACCAGTAAGACAGGGGGCGGCAATCAGCCCCAGCATTTT. Translating gives CATSKTGGGNQPQHF.

The rearrangement uses TRBV9 and TRBJ2-5; TRBD2 agrees at 15 bases. V shed 4 bases and J 5 bases; nucleotides not matched to a gene: 6. The CDR3 has 16 amino acids. From germline, CDR1 is SGDLS and CDR2 YYNGEE. The DNA for the CDR3 is TGTGCCAGCAGCACCGGGACTAGCGGGAGGATTGAGACCCAGTACTTC. This translates into CASSTGTSGRIETQYF.

The chain carries TRBV7-2 and TRBJ1-4; D is possibly TRBD1 (6 bases). Deletions cut 5 bases from V and 7 bases from J, with 14 bases between. The CDR3 extends over 14 amino acids. The germline V gene has CDR1 SGHTA and CDR2 FQGNSA. Written as DNA, the CDR3 is TGTGCCAGCAGCCCCCCAGGGGAGGGTGAAAAACTGTTTTTT. Its translation: CASSPPGEGEKLFF.

The J gene is TRBJ1-3, the V gene TRBV18; D not certain. CDR1 is KGHSH, CDR2 LQKENI, per germline. There are 14 residues in the CDR3. Deletions cut 1 base from V and 1 base from J, with 5 bases between. The CDR3 sequence is CASSPQGSGNTIYF. The CDR3 bases are TGTGCCAGCTCACCACAGGGTTCTGGAAACACCATATATTTT.

The rearrangement links TRBV9 to TRBJ2-2, with D perhaps TRBD1 (5 bases). The ends were cut back, 3 bases at V and 9 bases at J, with 12 bases in the middle. This CDR3 comprises 13 residues. Germline CDR1 reads SGDLS; CDR2 reads YYNGEE. The CDR3 DNA follows: TGTGCCAGCAGCGCCCGGACACAGAGGGAGCTGTTTTTT. Amino acid sequence: CASSARTQRELFF.

The chain combines TRBV21-1 with TRBJ2-3; TRBD2 is the table's D call, not checked against the DNA. TRBV21-1 is flagged as a pseudogene. The CDR3 runs 16 residues. CDR3 protein: CASSKTSGRSTDTQYF. The CDR3 nucleotides read TGTGCCAGCAGCAAGACTAGCGGGCGTAGCACAGATACGCAGTATTTT.

The V call is TRBV5-6, the J call TRBJ1-1, with 8 bases fitting TRBD1. Germline CDR1 reads SGHDT; CDR2 reads YYEEEE. The J segment lost 3 bases and the V segment lost 0 bases, leaving 4 bases of the junction unmatched. This CDR3 comprises 15 residues. CDR3 in DNA: TGTGCCAGCAGCTTGGCTGGGACAGGTCACACTGAAGCTTTCTTT. This sequence encodes CASSLAGTGHTEAFF.

This clone was picked up one time. V and J are TRBV6-1 and TRBJ1-2, with 9 bases identical to TRBD1. This CDR3 contains 15 residues. With V trimmed by 3 bases and J by 8 bases, 10 bases remained unmatched. The germline gives CDR1 MNHNS, CDR2 SASEGT. The CDR3 sequence is CASSEQPGQGNGYTF. The DNA for the CDR3 is TGTGCCAGCAGTGAGCAACCGGGACAGGGAAACGGCTACACCTTC.

The V and J genes are TRBV19 and TRBJ2-1; 13 bases are shared with TRBD2. This CDR3 is 15 amino acids long. V gave up 7 bases and J gave up 4 bases; unmatched junction bases: 4. Germline CDR1 reads LNHDA; CDR2 reads SQIVND (reference sequence). The CDR3: CASMGLAGTYNEQFF. The DNA of the CDR3 is TGTGCCAGTATGGGACTAGCGGGGACTTACAATGAGCAGTTCTTC.

V usage is TRBV7-2 and J usage is TRBJ1-6; 11 bases match TRBD1. The germline gives CDR1 SGHTA, CDR2 FQGNSA. CDR3 length: 16 residues. With V trimmed by 5 bases and J by 8 bases, 8 bases remained unmatched. The CDR3 here is CASSEDRGLRHSPLHF. CDR3 nucleotides: TGTGCCAGCAGCGAGGACAGGGGGCTCCGTCATTCACCCCTCCACTTT.

The V gene is TRBV5-1, the J gene TRBJ2-1, with D uncertain. Germline CDR1 is SGHRS and CDR2 is YFSETQ. The CDR3 sequence is 12 residues long. The V and J ends lost 2 bases and 4 bases respectively, with 4 bases between them. The CDR3 DNA reads TGCGCCAGCAGCTTACAGTACAATGAGCAGTTCTTC. It specifies CASSLQYNEQFF.

The chain joins TRBV18 to TRBJ1-1, with TRBD1 matching over 8 bases. The V gene end was trimmed by 4 bases and the J gene end by 4 bases; junction bases not matched to a gene: 8. The germline V gene has CDR1 KGHSH and CDR2 LQKENI. The CDR3 is made up of 15 amino acids. The CDR3 protein is CASSRGQGAFTEAFF. The CDR3 DNA is TGTGCCAGCTCACGCGGGCAGGGGGCTTTCACTGAAGCTTTCTTT.

J is TRBJ2-1 and V is TRBV6-2 or TRBV6-3; 11 bases map to TRBD2. There are 16 residues in the CDR3. Germline V gene data show CDR1 as MNHEY and CDR2 as SVGEGT. J lost 8 bases, V lost 0 bases, and 6 bases had no gene match. The chain's CDR3 is CASSYSLAGGYDEQFF. The CDR3, as DNA: TGTGCCAGCAGTTACTCGTTAGCGGGAGGGTATGATGAGCAGTTCTTC.

The chain's CDR3 is CARSSRGPPGGYTF. CDR3 bases: TGTGCCAGAAGCTCTCGGGGGCCACCGGGGGGCTACACCTTC. The rearrangement joins TRBV5-3 to TRBJ1-2; D possibly corresponds to TRBD1 (6 bases). TRBV5-3 is an ORF; its function is uncertain. This CDR3 has 14 residues. V was trimmed by 3 bases and J by 8 bases, leaving 17 bases between them.

The chain combines TRBV7-9 with TRBJ2-7; the D gene could be TRBD1 or TRBD2 (5 bases each). The CDR3 has 19 residues. CDR1 and CDR2 from the germline V gene are SEHNR and FQNEAQ (reference sequence). V lost 5 bases and J 2 bases, leaving 28 bases between the germline ends. CDR3 sequence reads: CASSALVQGTPHSPYEQYF. DNA for the CDR3: TGTGCCAGCAGCGCCTTGGTCCAAGGGACCCCCCACAGCCCCTACGAGCAGTACTTC.

The DNA for the CDR3 is TGTGCCAGCCGATTCCCGGGCAGAAGCAATCAGCCCCAGCATTTT. Translated, it gives CASRFPGRSNQPQHF. V is TRBV28 and J is TRBJ1-5; D unresolved. The V end lost 8 bases, the J end lost 1 base, and 15 bases lay between the germline ends. This CDR3 has 15 residues. Germline V gene data show CDR1 as MDHEN and CDR2 as SYDVKM.

The chain carries TRBV24-1 and TRBJ2-4; 12 positions match TRBD2. V lost 4 bases and J lost 7; bases outside the gene matches: 7. The germline V gene encodes CDR1 KGHDR and CDR2 SFDVKD. The CDR3 is made up of 16 amino acids. CDR3 nucleotides: TGTGCCACCAGTGAGGGAGGACTAGCGGGAAGGAACATTCAGTACTTC. Residues: CATSEGGLAGRNIQYF.

The chain employs TRBV28 and TRBJ1-1, with D maybe TRBD1 (6 bases). The germline V gene encodes CDR1 MDHEN and CDR2 SYDVKM. The CDR3 totals 15 residues. V lost 6 bases and J 0 bases, leaving 14 bases between the germline ends. The CDR3 spells CASRTGTYMNTEAFF. For the CDR3, the DNA is TGTGCCAGCAGGACCGGGACATACATGAACACTGAAGCTTTCTTT.

This chain links TRBV28 with TRBJ1-2; no definite D call. The V end was cut by 3 bases, the J end by 4 bases, with 12 bases between. The V gene's germline CDR1 is MDHEN and CDR2 SYDVKM. This CDR3 is built from 14 residues. CDR3 protein: CASSFGVFGYGYTF. The CDR3 bases are TGTGCCAGCAGTTTTGGGGTTTTCGGCTATGGCTACACCTTC.

This rearrangement joins TRBV28 to TRBJ1-2; D gene uncertain. This CDR3 comprises 13 residues. V was clipped by 1 base and J by 7 bases, with 10 bases between them. The V gene's germline CDR1 is MDHEN and CDR2 SYDVKM. The CDR3: CASSLYGPAGYTF. The DNA of the CDR3 is TGTGCCAGCAGTTTATATGGGCCGGCTGGCTACACCTTC.

The CDR3 DNA reads as TGTGCCAGCAGCCAAGGTGACAACTCAGCCTACGAGCAGTACTTC. This sequence encodes CASSQGDNSAYEQYF. The chain joins TRBV3-1 (or the pseudogene TRBV3-2) to TRBJ2-7; D uncertain. V was trimmed by 1 base and J by 2 bases, leaving 12 bases between them. The CDR3 is 15 amino acids. The V gene's germline CDR1 is LGHDT and CDR2 YNNKEL (reference sequence).

This chain connects TRBV29-1 to TRBJ2-3; D uncertain. The CDR3 spans 15 residues. V was trimmed by 0 bases and J by 0 bases, leaving 10 bases between them. Germline V gene lookup returns CDR1 SQVTM and CDR2 ANQGSEA. The CDR3 sequence is CSVEDWGTSTDTQYF. The CDR3 DNA is TGCAGCGTTGAAGATTGGGGAACTAGCACAGATACGCAGTATTTT.

The V and J genes are TRBV9 and TRBJ1-1; D gene uncertain. Deletions cut 4 bases from V and 6 bases from J, with 10 bases between. Germline lookup yields CDR1 SGDLS and CDR2 YYNGEE. The CDR3 loop spans 12 amino acids. The CDR3 bases are TGTGCCAGCAGCCTCTCGGGAGCTGAAGCTTTCTTT. It specifies CASSLSGAEAFF.

The rearrangement uses TRBV7-9 and TRBJ1-1; 7 bases agree with TRBD1. V dropped 0 bases and J dropped 1; count of bases not matched to a gene: 5. Germline CDR1 is SEHNR and CDR2 is FQNEAQ (reference sequence). The CDR3 has 16 residues. CDR3 protein: CASSLAWDSSNTEAFF. CDR3 coding DNA: TGTGCCAGCAGCTTAGCGTGGGACAGCTCGAACACTGAAGCTTTCTTT.